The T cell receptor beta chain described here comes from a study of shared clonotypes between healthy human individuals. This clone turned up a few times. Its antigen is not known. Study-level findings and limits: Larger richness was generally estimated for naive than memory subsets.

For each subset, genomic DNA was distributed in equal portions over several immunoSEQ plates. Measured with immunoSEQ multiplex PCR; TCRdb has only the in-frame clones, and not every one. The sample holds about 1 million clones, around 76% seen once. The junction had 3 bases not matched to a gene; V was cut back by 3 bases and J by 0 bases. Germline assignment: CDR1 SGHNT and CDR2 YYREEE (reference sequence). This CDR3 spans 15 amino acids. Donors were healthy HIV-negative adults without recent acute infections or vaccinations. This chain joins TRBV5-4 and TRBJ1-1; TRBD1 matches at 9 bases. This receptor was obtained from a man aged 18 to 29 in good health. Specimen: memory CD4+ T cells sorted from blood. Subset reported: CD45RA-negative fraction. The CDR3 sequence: CASSSDRGLNTEAFF. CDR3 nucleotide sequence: TGTGCCAGCAGCTCGGACAGGGGTTTGAACACTGAAGCTTTCTTT.